The clone carrying this T cell receptor (beta chain) occurred once. In the source study's methods: Reference gene primer amplification yielded estimated nucleated cell counts. The table came from immunoSEQ multiplex PCR; TCRdb's copy has only in-frame clones and leaves some out. Clone size and the V and J calls come from that table; the DNA yielded D and trimming. This sample has 150,000 to 200,000 clones, with more than 85% found just once. These data belong to a study of blood T cell repertoires in COVID-19. The wider study: Acute and convalescent COVID-19 samples came from the United States, Italy and Spain. T cells, B-cell-depleted T cells, or PBMCs supplied cDNA or gDNA.

The CDR3 is 16 amino acids. With 4 bases removed from V and 3 bases from J, the gap between germline ends came to 17 bases. The germline CDR1 and CDR2 sequences are SGHVS and FNYEAQ. The sequenced material came from peripheral blood. The TCR comes from a woman in her thirties with active or convalescent COVID-19. The rearrangement links TRBV7-6 to TRBJ2-3, with D perhaps matching TRBD2 (6 bases). CDR3 protein: CASSSSGLRVTDTQYF. The DNA for the CDR3 is TGTGCCAGCAGCTCATCGGGACTCCGGGTAACAGATACGCAGTATTTT.